This entry describes one T cell receptor (beta chain). The V gene's germline CDR1 is SGHKS and CDR2 YYEKEE (reference sequence). After removal of 1 base from V and 6 bases from J, the junction contained 9 bases not matched to a gene. This CDR3 contains 16 residues. The assay was immunoSEQ multiplex PCR, and TCRdb's table has in-frame clones only and misses some. The top ten clones hold about 0.52% of a sample with around 80,000 clones, roughly 80% of them seen once. This specimen belongs to a study of T cell clones after liver transplantation. The genes are TRBV5-5 and TRBJ2-2; 7 positions agree with TRBD2. The material sequenced was CD4+ T cells from blood, taken 46 months after liver transplant. This clonotype was obtained from a human patient who received a liver transplant. The T cells may come from the graft donor. CDR3 residues: CASSLYGEGVSGELFF. DNA for the CDR3: TGTGCCAGCAGCTTGTATGGGGAGGGAGTTTCCGGGGAGCTGTTTTTT. The complete variable domain, with remaining parts taken from reference TRBV5-5 and TRBJ2-2, reads DAGVTQSPTHLIKTRGQQVTLRCSPISGHKSVSWYQQVLGQGPQFIFQYYEKEERGRGNFPDRFSARQFPNYSSELNVNALLLGDSALYLCASSLYGEGVSGELFFGEGSRLTVL.